The 22 T cell receptor beta chains reported below all come from one sample, sequenced in a study of PD-1 blockade in classical Hodgkin lymphoma. Clones were read by immunoSEQ multiplex PCR, and TCRdb kept only the in-frame ones, dropping some. The data show approximately 90,000 clones, more than 80% seen once. Specified time point: cycle 4 day 1 (C4D1), after 6 weeks of nivolumab. Each of the patients experienced relapse following autologous stem cell transplantation, and their brentuximab vedotin exposure differed. Sample: peripheral blood mononuclear cells (PBMCs), taken before the fourth cycle of nivolumab. These receptors all come from a human donor with classical Hodgkin lymphoma.

The chain employs TRBV27 and TRBJ2-7; no reliable D call. This CDR3 spans 15 amino acids. Germline CDR1 MNHEY, CDR2 SMNVEV (reference sequence). The V end lost 3 bases, the J end lost 6 bases, and 18 bases lay between the germline ends. CDR3 sequence (DNA): TGTGCCAGCAGTTTGCAAGTTTGGGGTTCCGGCGAGCAGTACTTC. It yields the protein CASSLQVWGSGEQYF.

This clone was recorded only once. The V and J genes are TRBV11-2 and TRBJ1-1; no definite D call. The CDR3 loop spans 13 amino acids. Trimming removed 1 base at V and 5 bases at J, with 8 bases between. Germline-derived CDR1 and CDR2 are SGHAT and FQNNGV. The CDR3 bases are TGTGCCAGCAGCTTAGTCGCGGAGACTGAAGCTTTCTTT. Its translation is CASSLVAETEAFF.

This clone was seen only once. The rearrangement uses TRBV4-3 and TRBJ2-5, with D uncertain. CDR3 length: 15 amino acids. Per the germline V gene, CDR1 is LGHNA and CDR2 is YSLEER. Trimming cost V 0 bases and J 2 bases, with 10 bases left between them. This CDR3 reads CASSQDIGDQETQYF. The CDR3 nucleotides read TGCGCCAGCAGCCAAGATATTGGAGATCAAGAGACCCAGTACTTC.

This clone was recorded a few times. The chain employs TRBV27 and TRBJ1-5; TRBD1 matches 8 bases. There are 16 residues in the CDR3. J gave up 3 bases and V 6 bases, and 10 bases lay outside the gene matches. Germline CDR1 is MNHEY and CDR2 is SMNVEV (reference sequence). The CDR3 spells CASSSWTGTDNQPQHF. The CDR3 DNA sequence: TGTGCCAGCAGCTCTTGGACAGGGACAGACAATCAGCCCCAGCATTTT.

There are a few counts of this clone. This chain connects TRBV7-2 to TRBJ2-7; no definite D call. The CDR3 has 14 residues. V was cut by 1 base and J by 3 bases, with 10 bases left in between. Germline V gene data show CDR1 as SGHTA and CDR2 as FQGNSA. CDR3 coding DNA: TGTGCCAGCAGCTTAGGTGTCCCTAGCTACGAGCAGTACTTC. Translating it yields CASSLGVPSYEQYF.

This clone was picked up a small number of times. This chain joins TRBV6-1 and TRBJ1-2; D is undetermined. The germline V gene encodes CDR1 MNHNS and CDR2 SASEGT. The CDR3 consists of 13 residues. Trimming cost V 4 bases and J 7 bases, with 13 bases left between them. Here the CDR3 DNA reads TGTGCCAGCAGTGGGTGGCTTTTGGGTGGCTACACCTTC. Translating it yields CASSGWLLGGYTF.

The chain joins TRBV27 to TRBJ1-5, with TRBD1 identical over 7 bases. Germline trimming cut 4 bases from V and 4 bases from J; bases unmatched to any gene: 10. Germline V lookup: CDR1 MNHEY, CDR2 SMNVEV (reference sequence). This CDR3 has 16 residues. The CDR3 loop reads CASSSRTTGRNQPQHF. The CDR3 nucleotides read TGTGCCAGCAGTTCCCGGACGACAGGGAGGAATCAGCCCCAGCATTTT.

The chain is built from TRBV19 and TRBJ2-1, with TRBD1 matching over 7 bases. Germline lookup yields CDR1 LNHDA and CDR2 SQIVND (reference sequence). This CDR3 has 13 amino acids. The trim removed 7 bases at V and 4 bases at J, leaving 4 bases unmatched. The CDR3 loop reads CASTQTGYNEQFF. In DNA, the CDR3 is TGTGCCAGTACCCAGACAGGGTACAATGAGCAGTTCTTC.

This sequence joins TRBV28 and TRBJ2-7, with TRBD1 as a possible D gene (6 bases). Trimming cost V 6 bases and J 6 bases, with 12 bases left between them. Per germline, CDR1 MDHEN and CDR2 SYDVKM. CDR3 length equals 12 residues. The CDR3 DNA sequence: TGTGCCAGCAGAGGGGGAACCCTCGAGCAGTACTTC. It translates to CASRGGTLEQYF.

This clone occurred a few times. The V call is TRBV18, the J call TRBJ2-5; 10 bases are a match to TRBD1. Germline V gives CDR1 KGHSH, CDR2 LQKENI. This CDR3 is built from 15 residues. J was trimmed by 5 bases and V by 4 bases; bases with no gene match: 7. The CDR3 region has the DNA TGTGCCAGCTCACGACAGGGGGCAAAGGGTGAGACCCAGTACTTC. Translating it yields CASSRQGAKGETQYF.

This rearrangement joins TRBV7-9 to TRBJ1-1; 7 nucleotides align to TRBD1. J gave up 7 bases and V 1 base, and 3 bases lay outside the gene matches. This CDR3 has 13 amino acids. Looked up from germline, CDR1 is SEHNR and CDR2 is FQNEAQ (reference sequence). The CDR3 sequence: CASSLGGQNEAFF. The CDR3 nucleotides are TGTGCCAGCAGCTTAGGGGGACAGAATGAAGCTTTCTTT. Based on the CDR3 plus reference TRBV7-9 and TRBJ1-1, the full variable domain is DTGVSQNPRHKITKRGQNVTFRCDPISEHNRLYWYRQTLGQGPEFLTYFQNEAQLEKSRLLSDRFSAERPKGSFSTLEIQRTEQGDSAMYLCASSLGGQNEAFFGQGTRLTVV.

This clone was counted a single time. The V gene is TRBV10-3, the J gene TRBJ1-3; D call uncertain. Deletions cut 3 bases from V and 4 bases from J, with 7 bases between. The germline gives CDR1 ENHRY, CDR2 SYGVKD. CDR3 length equals 13 residues. The CDR3 here is CAISEFGGNTIYF. CDR3 sequence (DNA): TGTGCCATCAGTGAATTCGGCGGAAACACCATATATTTT.

This clone has only one observation. The CDR3 bases are TGTGCCAGCGTCTCCTACGAGCAGTACTTC. Protein product: CASVSYEQYF. The gene calls are TRBV6-5 and TRBJ2-7; D is ambiguous. Deletions cut 8 bases from V and 0 bases from J, with 2 bases between. The CDR3 is made up of 10 amino acids. Germline CDR1 is MNHEY and CDR2 is SVGAGI.

The table lists this clone with a few counts. This chain connects TRBV14 to TRBJ1-2, with TRBD1 as a possible D gene (5 bases). This CDR3 has 14 residues. The germline V and J ends were trimmed by 0 bases and 7 bases, with 12 bases remaining between them. Germline V gene sequence: CDR1 SGHDN, CDR2 FVKESK. CDR3: CASSQDGGIRGYTF. Here the CDR3 DNA reads TGTGCCAGCAGCCAAGATGGGGGGATTCGTGGCTACACCTTC.

The chain combines TRBV9 with TRBJ2-5; D not resolved. Trimming took off 1 base at V and 0 bases at J, with 10 bases between the two ends. The germline V gene encodes CDR1 SGDLS and CDR2 YYNGEE. The CDR3 runs to 15 residues. The CDR3 region has the DNA TGTGCCAGCAGCGTAAGAGCAGCCAACCAAGAGACCCAGTACTTC. This gives the protein CASSVRAANQETQYF.

This chain's CDR3 is CASSSRTSGRPGELFF. In DNA form, the CDR3 reads TGTGCCAGTAGTTCCCGGACTAGCGGGAGGCCCGGGGAGCTGTTTTTT. This chain joins TRBV19 and TRBJ2-2, with 14 bases that match TRBD2. The CDR3 loop spans 16 amino acids. Germline loops: CDR1 LNHDA, CDR2 SQIVND (reference sequence). J lost 6 bases, V lost 5 bases, and 5 bases had no gene match.

The gene calls are TRBV9 and TRBJ2-7; 15 positions match TRBD2. Losses at the gene ends were 0 bases for V and 0 bases for J; bases not matched to a gene: 7. Germline CDR1 reads SGDLS; CDR2 reads YYNGEE. The CDR3 covers 19 residues. CDR3 in DNA: TGTGCCAGCAGCGTAGTAGGGACTAGCGGGAGGCCGAACTCCTACGAGCAGTACTTC. Translating it yields CASSVVGTSGRPNSYEQYF.

This chain uses TRBV6-5 with TRBJ1-5; 7 nucleotides line up with TRBD1. The CDR3 is made up of 15 amino acids. J lost 1 base, V lost 6 bases, and 6 bases had no gene match. The germline V gene encodes CDR1 MNHEY and CDR2 SVGAGI. The CDR3 DNA is TGTGCCAGCAGAAACAGGGGAGGAAGCAATCAGCCCCAGCATTTT. Protein: CASRNRGGSNQPQHF.

This chain uses TRBV6-5 with TRBJ2-1, with D perhaps TRBD2 (7 bases). The CDR3 consists of 15 residues. In germline, CDR1 is MNHEY, CDR2 SVGAGI. V lost 2 bases, J lost 4 bases, and 12 bases lay in between. The DNA of the CDR3 is TGTGCCAGCAGTTACGGGGGGGCAGGGTACAATGAGCAGTTCTTC. Encoded protein: CASSYGGAGYNEQFF.

The genes are TRBV19 and TRBJ2-2; TRBD1 agrees at 9 bases. V was pared by 5 bases and J by 5 bases, with 3 bases of the junction left unmatched. Germline CDR1 is LNHDA and CDR2 is SQIVND (reference sequence). There are 14 residues in the CDR3. CDR3 residues: CASSPGTGTGELFF. CDR3 in DNA: TGTGCCAGTAGTCCAGGGACAGGGACCGGGGAGCTGTTTTTT.

This chain uses TRBV5-1 with TRBJ2-7; D is undetermined. The germline V and J ends were trimmed by 5 bases and 1 base, with 25 bases remaining between them. Germline V gene lookup returns CDR1 SGHRS and CDR2 YFSETQ. This CDR3 spans 18 amino acids. Here the CDR3 DNA reads TGCGCCAGCAGTTCCCTTGGTTTAGGGCCGTCCCAATCCTACGAGCAGTACTTC. Protein sequence: CASSSLGLGPSQSYEQYF.

The rearrangement uses TRBV29-1 and TRBJ2-1; 13 bases are shared with TRBD2. This CDR3 contains 18 residues. Germline V lookup: CDR1 SQVTM, CDR2 ANQGSEA. V shed 3 bases, J shed 8 bases, and the junction held 16 bases outside the gene matches. CDR3 nucleotides: TGCAGCGTTGAGGCGGACCCGGGACTAGCGGGACTGAGGGATGAGCAGTTCTTC. Translation gives CSVEADPGLAGLRDEQFF.